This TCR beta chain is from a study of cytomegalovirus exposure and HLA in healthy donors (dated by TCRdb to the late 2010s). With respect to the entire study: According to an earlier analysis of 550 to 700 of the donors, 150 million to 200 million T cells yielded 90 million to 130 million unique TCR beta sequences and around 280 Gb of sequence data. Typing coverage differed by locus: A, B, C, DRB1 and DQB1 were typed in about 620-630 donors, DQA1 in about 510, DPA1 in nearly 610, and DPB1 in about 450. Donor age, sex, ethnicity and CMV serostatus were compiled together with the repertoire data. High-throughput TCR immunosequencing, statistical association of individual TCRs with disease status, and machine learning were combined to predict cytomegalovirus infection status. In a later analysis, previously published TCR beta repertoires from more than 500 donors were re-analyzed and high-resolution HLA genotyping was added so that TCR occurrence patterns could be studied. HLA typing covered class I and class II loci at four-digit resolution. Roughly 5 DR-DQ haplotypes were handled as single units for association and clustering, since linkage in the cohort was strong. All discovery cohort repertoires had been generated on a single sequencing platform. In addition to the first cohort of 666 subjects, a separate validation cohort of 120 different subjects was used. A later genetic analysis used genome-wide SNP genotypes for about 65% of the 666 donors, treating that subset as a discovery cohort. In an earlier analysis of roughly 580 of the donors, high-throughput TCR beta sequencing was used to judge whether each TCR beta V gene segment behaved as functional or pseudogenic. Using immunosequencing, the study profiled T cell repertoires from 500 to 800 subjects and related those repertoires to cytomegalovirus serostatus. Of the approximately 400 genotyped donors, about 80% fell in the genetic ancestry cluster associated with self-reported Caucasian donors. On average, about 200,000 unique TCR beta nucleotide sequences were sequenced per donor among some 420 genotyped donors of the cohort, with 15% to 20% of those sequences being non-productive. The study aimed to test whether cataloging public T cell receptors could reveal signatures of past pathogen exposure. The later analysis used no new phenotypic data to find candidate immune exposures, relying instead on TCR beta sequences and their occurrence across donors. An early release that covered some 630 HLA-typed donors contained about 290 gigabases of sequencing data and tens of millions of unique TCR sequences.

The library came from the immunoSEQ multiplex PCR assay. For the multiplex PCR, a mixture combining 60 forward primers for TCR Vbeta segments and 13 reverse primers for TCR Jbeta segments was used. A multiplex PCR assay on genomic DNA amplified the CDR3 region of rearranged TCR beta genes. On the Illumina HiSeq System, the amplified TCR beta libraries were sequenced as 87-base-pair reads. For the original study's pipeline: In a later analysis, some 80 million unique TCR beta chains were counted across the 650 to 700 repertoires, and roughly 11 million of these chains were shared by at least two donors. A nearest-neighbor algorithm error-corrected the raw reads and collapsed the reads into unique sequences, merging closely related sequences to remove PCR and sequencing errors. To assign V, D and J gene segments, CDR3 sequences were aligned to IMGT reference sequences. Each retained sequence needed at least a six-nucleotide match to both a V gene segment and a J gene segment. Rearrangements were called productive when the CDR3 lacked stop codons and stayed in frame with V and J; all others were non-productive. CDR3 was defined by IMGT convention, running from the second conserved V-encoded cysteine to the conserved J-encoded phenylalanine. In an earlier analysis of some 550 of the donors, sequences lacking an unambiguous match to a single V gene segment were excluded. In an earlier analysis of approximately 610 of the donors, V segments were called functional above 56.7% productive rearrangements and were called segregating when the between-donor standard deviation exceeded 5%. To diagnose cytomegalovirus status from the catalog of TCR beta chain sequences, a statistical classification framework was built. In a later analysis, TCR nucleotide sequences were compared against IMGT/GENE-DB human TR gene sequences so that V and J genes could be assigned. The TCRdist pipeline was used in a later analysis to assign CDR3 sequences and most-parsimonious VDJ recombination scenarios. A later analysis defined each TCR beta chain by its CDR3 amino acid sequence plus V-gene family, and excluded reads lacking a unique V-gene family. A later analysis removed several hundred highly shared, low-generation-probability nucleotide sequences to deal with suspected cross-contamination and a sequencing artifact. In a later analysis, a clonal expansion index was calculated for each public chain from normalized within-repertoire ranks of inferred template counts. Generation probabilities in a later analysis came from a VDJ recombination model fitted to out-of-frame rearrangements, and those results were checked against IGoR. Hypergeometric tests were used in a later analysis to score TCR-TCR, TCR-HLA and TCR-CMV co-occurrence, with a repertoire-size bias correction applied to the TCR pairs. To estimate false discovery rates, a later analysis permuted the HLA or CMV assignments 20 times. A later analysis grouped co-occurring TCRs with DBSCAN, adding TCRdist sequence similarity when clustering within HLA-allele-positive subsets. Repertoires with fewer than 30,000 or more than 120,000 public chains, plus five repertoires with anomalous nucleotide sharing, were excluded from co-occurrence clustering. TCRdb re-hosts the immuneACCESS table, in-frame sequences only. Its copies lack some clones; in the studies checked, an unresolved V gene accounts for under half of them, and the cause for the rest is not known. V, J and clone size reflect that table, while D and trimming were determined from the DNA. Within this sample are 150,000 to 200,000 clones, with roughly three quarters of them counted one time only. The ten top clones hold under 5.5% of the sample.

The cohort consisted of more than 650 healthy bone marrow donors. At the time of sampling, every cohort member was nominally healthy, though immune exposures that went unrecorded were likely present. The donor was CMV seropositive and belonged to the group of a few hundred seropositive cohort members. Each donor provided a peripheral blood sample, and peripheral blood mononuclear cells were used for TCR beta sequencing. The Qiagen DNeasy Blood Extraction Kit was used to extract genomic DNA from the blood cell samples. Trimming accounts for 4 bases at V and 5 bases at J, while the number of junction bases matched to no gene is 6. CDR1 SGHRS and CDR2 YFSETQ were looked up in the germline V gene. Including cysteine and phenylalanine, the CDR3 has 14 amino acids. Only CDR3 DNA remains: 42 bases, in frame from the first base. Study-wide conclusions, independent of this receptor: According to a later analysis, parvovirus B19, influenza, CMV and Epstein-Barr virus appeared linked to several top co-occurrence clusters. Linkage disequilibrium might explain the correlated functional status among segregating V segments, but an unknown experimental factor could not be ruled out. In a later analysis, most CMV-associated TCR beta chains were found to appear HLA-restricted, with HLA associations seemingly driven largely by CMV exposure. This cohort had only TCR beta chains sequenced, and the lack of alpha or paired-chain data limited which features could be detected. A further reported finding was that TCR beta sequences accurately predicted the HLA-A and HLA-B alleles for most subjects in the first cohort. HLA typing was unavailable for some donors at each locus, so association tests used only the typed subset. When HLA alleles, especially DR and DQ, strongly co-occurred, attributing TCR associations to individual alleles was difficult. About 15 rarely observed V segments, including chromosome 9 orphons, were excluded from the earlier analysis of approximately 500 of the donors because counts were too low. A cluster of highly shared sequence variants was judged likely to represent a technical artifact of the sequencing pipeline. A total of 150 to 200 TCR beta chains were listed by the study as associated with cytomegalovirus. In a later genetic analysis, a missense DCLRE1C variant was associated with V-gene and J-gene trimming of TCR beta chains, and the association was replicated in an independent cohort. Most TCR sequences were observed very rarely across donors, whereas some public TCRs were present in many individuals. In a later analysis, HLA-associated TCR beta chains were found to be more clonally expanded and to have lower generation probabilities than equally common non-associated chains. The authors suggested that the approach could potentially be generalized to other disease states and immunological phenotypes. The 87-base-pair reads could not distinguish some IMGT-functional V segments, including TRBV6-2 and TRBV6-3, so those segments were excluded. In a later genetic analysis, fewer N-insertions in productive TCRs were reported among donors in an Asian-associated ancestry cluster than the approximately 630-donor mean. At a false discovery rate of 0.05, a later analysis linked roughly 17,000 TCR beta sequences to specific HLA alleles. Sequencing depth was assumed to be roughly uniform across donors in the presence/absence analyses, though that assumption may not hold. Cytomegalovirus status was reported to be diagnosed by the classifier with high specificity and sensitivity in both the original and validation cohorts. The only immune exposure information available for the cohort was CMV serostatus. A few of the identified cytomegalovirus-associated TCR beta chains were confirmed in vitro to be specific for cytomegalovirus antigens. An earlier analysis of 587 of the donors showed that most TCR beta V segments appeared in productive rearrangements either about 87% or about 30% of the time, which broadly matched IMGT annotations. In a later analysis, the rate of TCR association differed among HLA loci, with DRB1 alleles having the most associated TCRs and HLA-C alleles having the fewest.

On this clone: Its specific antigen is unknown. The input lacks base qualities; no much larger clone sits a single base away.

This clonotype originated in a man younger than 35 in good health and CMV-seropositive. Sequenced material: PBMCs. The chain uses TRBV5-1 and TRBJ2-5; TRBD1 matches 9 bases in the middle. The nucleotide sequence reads TGCGCCAGCAGCCCGGGACAGGGAGTGGAGACCCAGTACTTC. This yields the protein CASSPGQGVETQYF.